What follows is one T cell receptor beta chain and its context. Compared with germline, one end of the junction differs, possibly owing to a read error. Germline CDR1 reads LGHNT; CDR2 reads FRNRAP. CDR3 size: 15 residues. These data originate in a study of tumor-infiltrating lymphocytes in primary liver carcinoma. Starting material for RNA and DNA co-extraction consisted of roughly 19-34 mg of unsorted bulk tissue. The authors sampled five separate regions per tumor. Production of TCR beta cDNA used roughly 500 ng total RNA together with a constant-region primer. The TCR beta library was amplified through three nested multiplex PCR rounds in a modified ARM-PCR procedure. For approximately 10 cycles apiece, the opening two PCR rounds ran with TRBV1-TRBV30 forward primers and a C-beta reverse primer. MiXCR was run by TCRdb on the multiplex PCR reads, yielding one entry per CDR3 protein. In the table there are some 120,000 distinct CDR3 sequences, 65% of which are singletons.

The J gene is TRBJ2-1, the V gene TRBV12-5; D gene unclear. The source material was liver tumor tissue from sampling region 1. Subset in this sample: tumor region T1, superior pole. This receptor was identified in a woman aged 60-75 years with primary liver carcinoma and hepatitis B virus infection. The CDR3 DNA follows: TGTGCTAGTGGTCTCTACGTGGGCTCCTACAATGTGCAGTTCTTC. Protein: CASGLYVGSYNVQFF.